These 18 T cell receptor beta chains were sequenced from one sample in a study of blood T cell repertoires in COVID-19. The protocol was immunoSEQ multiplex PCR, while the TCRdb copy is restricted to in-frame clones and leaves out a portion. Among approximately 500,000 clones listed, around 87% were seen once. The sample comprised PBMCs or T cells enriched from blood (not recorded which). These receptors came from a woman aged 40 to 50 who had recovered from COVID-19.

The CDR3: CASSKEKVVLMNTEAFF. CDR3 DNA sequence: TGTGCCAGCAGCAAAGAGAAAGTAGTCCTCATGAACACTGAAGCTTTCTTT. V and J are TRBV21-1 and TRBJ1-1. TRBV21-1 is an annotated pseudogene. The CDR3 loop spans 17 amino acids.

CDR3 protein: CASTSGQGNSPLHF. CDR3 DNA sequence: TGTGCCAGCACTTCGGGACAGGGGAATTCACCCCTCCACTTT. The rearrangement links TRBV27 to TRBJ1-6; 10 bases align to TRBD1. Germline V gene sequence: CDR1 MNHEY, CDR2 SMNVEV (reference sequence). This CDR3 contains 14 residues. J lost 7 bases, V lost 7 bases, and 4 bases had no gene match.

This chain connects TRBV7-9 to TRBJ1-2; possibly TRBD1 for D (6 bases). Per the germline V gene, CDR1 is SEHNR and CDR2 is FQNEAQ (reference sequence). Trimming stripped 4 bases from V and 6 bases from J, with 21 bases between. CDR3 length equals 16 residues. The CDR3 is CASSSRTGYLDNGYTF. DNA of the CDR3: TGTGCCAGCAGCTCAAGAACAGGGTATTTAGATAATGGCTACACCTTC.

The genes are TRBV4-3 and TRBJ1-5; perhaps TRBD1 as D (6 bases). V dropped 3 bases and J dropped 0 bases, with 12 bases sitting between them. The CDR3 loop spans 16 amino acids. The germline CDR1 and CDR2 sequences are LGHNA and YSLEER. CDR3 sequence: CASSQAAGASNQPQHF. CDR3 DNA: TGCGCCAGCAGCCAGGCCGCGGGGGCTAGCAATCAGCCCCAGCATTTT.

This chain joins TRBV15 and TRBJ1-2; tentative D call: TRBD1 (6 bases). Germline values: CDR1 LNHNV, CDR2 YYDKDF (reference sequence). Between the trimmed V and J ends, which lost 5 bases and 0 bases, there was a span of 16 bases. CDR3 size: 16 residues. The CDR3 nucleotides are TGTGCCACCAGCGGAGGACTCAGGGGAGCTAACTATGGCTACACCTTC. Translation: CATSGGLRGANYGYTF.

The rearrangement uses TRBV29-1 and TRBJ2-1, with D tentatively TRBD2 (6 bases). V lost 7 bases to trimming and J lost 4 bases, with 17 bases between them. The CDR3 length is 14 residues. Looked up from germline, CDR1 is SQVTM and CDR2 is ANQGSEA. CDR3: CSASGGPHYNEQFF. The CDR3 nucleotides are TGCAGCGCCAGTGGAGGGCCCCATTACAATGAGCAGTTCTTC.

This clone appeared a few times. The gene calls are TRBV16 and TRBJ1-2, with 7 bases identical to TRBD1. The CDR3 loop spans 16 amino acids. Germline CDR1 and CDR2: KGHSY and FQNENV. J lost 4 bases, V lost 1 base, and 9 bases had no gene match. DNA for the CDR3: TGTGCCAGCAGCCAATTAGAGGGACAGACCTTCTATGGCTACACCTTC. This translates into CASSQLEGQTFYGYTF. Drawing the rest from reference TRBV16 and TRBJ1-2, the complete variable domain is GEEVAQTPKHLVRGEGQKAKLYCAPIKGHSYVFWYQQVLKNEFKFLISFQNENVFDETGMPKERFSAKCLPNSPCSLEIQATKLEDSAVYFCASSQLEGQTFYGYTFGSGTRLTVV.

J is TRBJ1-2 and V is TRBV30, with 8 bases identical to TRBD1. This CDR3 spans 14 amino acids. Trimming took 3 bases from V and 6 from J; bases not matched to a gene: 9. The germline V gene encodes CDR1 GTSNPN and CDR2 SVGIG (reference sequence). The DNA for the CDR3 is TGTGCCTGGAGAAGACAGGGGAATCTCCATGGCTACACCTTC. This sequence encodes CAWRRQGNLHGYTF.

This clone was found once. The rearrangement joins TRBV4-3 to TRBJ1-2; 7 nucleotides align to TRBD1. Per germline, CDR1 LGHNA and CDR2 YSLEER. This CDR3 has 12 residues. J was trimmed by 8 bases and V by 5 bases; bases with no gene match: 5. Here the CDR3 reads CASSEGAKGYTF. The CDR3 DNA sequence: TGCGCCAGCAGCGAGGGGGCGAAGGGCTACACCTTC.

The chain uses TRBV19 and TRBJ1-2; TRBD1 matches at 8 bases. Per the germline V gene, CDR1 is LNHDA and CDR2 is SQIVND (reference sequence). The CDR3 has 16 amino acids. The V gene end was trimmed by 4 bases and the J gene end by 3 bases; junction bases not matched to a gene: 10. The CDR3 bases are TGTGCCAGTAGTAAAGGACAGGGTTCATCTCACTATGGCTACACCTTC. It encodes CASSKGQGSSHYGYTF.

CDR3 sequence reads: CASSLLREGQPQHF. For the CDR3, the DNA is TGTGCCAGCAGCTTACTTCGGGAAGGTCAGCCCCAGCATTTT. The rearrangement links TRBV7-2 to TRBJ1-5; D remains ambiguous. The CDR3 extends over 14 amino acids. Trimming shortened V by 2 bases and J by 6 bases, and 11 bases separated the two germline ends. Germline V CDR1 and CDR2: SGHTA, FQGNSA.

V gene TRBV18 combines with J gene TRBJ2-5; TRBD1 agrees at 11 bases. The CDR3 spans 17 residues. The germline CDR1 and CDR2 sequences are KGHSH and LQKENI. Losses at the gene ends were 6 bases for V and 5 bases for J; bases not matched to a gene: 14. The CDR3 coding sequence is TGTGCCAGCTCGCAGAGGACAGGGGGCATCAAGGGGGAGACCCAGTACTTC. Residues: CASSQRTGGIKGETQYF.

This clone came up once. This sequence joins TRBV19 and TRBJ2-2, with D perhaps TRBD1 (5 bases). CDR3 size: 15 residues. The V and J ends lost 3 bases and 6 bases respectively, with 14 bases between them. The V gene's germline CDR1 is LNHDA and CDR2 SQIVND (reference sequence). The CDR3 is CASSITEAGSGELFF. The DNA for the CDR3 is TGTGCCAGTAGTATTACCGAAGCAGGGTCCGGGGAGCTGTTTTTT.

The chain recombines TRBV30 with TRBJ2-1, with 8 positions matching TRBD1. V trimming: 7 bases; J trimming: 1 base; junction bases outside the gene matches: 9. The CDR3 loop spans 15 amino acids. The germline CDR1 and CDR2 sequences are GTSNPN and SVGIG (reference sequence). The CDR3 nucleotides are TGTGCCTCGAACCGCGACAGGGGTTCCTACAATGAGCAGTTCTTC. Its translation: CASNRDRGSYNEQFF.

CDR3 sequence reads: CASSNIRRGNTDTQYF. In nucleotides, the CDR3 is TGTGCCAGTAGTAATATCCGGCGGGGTAACACAGATACGCAGTATTTT. This chain links TRBV19 with TRBJ2-3; the D gene is possibly TRBD2 (6 bases). This CDR3 is built from 16 residues. Germline CDR1 reads LNHDA; CDR2 reads SQIVND (reference sequence). V lost 4 bases, J lost 2 bases, and 16 bases lay in between.

This chain connects TRBV27 to TRBJ2-4; 8 nucleotides agree with TRBD2. Germline values: CDR1 MNHEY, CDR2 SMNVEV (reference sequence). The junction had 14 bases not matched to a gene; V was cut back by 8 bases and J by 11 bases. This CDR3 is built from 14 residues. CDR3 sequence reads: CASGSGGVQVVQYF. CDR3 coding DNA: TGTGCCAGCGGGTCGGGGGGGGTCCAGGTGGTTCAGTACTTC.

The chain combines TRBV6-5 with TRBJ1-2, with D possibly being TRBD1 (6 bases). Germline V gene lookup returns CDR1 MNHEY and CDR2 SVGAGI. CDR3 length: 14 residues. Trimming pared 6 bases from V and 6 bases from J, leaving 17 bases between. CDR3 region: CASSRSQGGHGYTF. CDR3 sequence (DNA): TGTGCCAGCAGCCGGAGCCAAGGGGGTCATGGCTACACCTTC.

This sequence joins TRBV6-5 and TRBJ1-2; perhaps TRBD1 as D (5 bases). Trimming removed 10 bases from V and 5 bases from J, with 20 bases in between. Germline V gene sequence: CDR1 MNHEY, CDR2 SVGAGI. This CDR3 comprises 14 residues. The CDR3 protein is CATTTGQRGYGYTF. The CDR3 coding sequence is TGTGCCACCACAACCGGGCAGCGGGGGTATGGCTACACCTTC.